These 27 T cell receptor beta chains originate from one sample sequenced in a study of blood T cell repertoires in COVID-19. The repertoire was sequenced with immunoSEQ multiplex PCR; TCRdb's copy has only in-frame clones and lacks some. The sample has approximately 24,000 clones, around 86% seen once. Sequenced sample: peripheral blood. The receptors were sampled from a man aged 50-60 years with active COVID-19.

This chain connects TRBV29-1 to TRBJ2-4, with TRBD2 as a possible D gene (6 bases). Trimming stripped 3 bases from V and 8 bases from J, with 11 bases between. This CDR3 region has 12 residues. Germline V lookup: CDR1 SQVTM, CDR2 ANQGSEA. The CDR3 loop is CSVEEGRYIQYF. As DNA, the CDR3 is TGCAGCGTTGAGGAGGGGCGGTACATTCAGTACTTC. The full variable domain, with the rest looked up from reference TRBV29-1 and TRBJ2-4, is SAVISQKPSRDICQRGTSLTIQCQVDSQVTMMFWYRQQPGQSLTLIATANQGSEATYESGFVIDKFPISRPNLTFSTLTVSNMSPEDSSIYLCSVEEGRYIQYFGAGTRLSVL.

The chain uses TRBV7-9 and TRBJ1-2, with TRBD1 identical over 12 bases. V shed 1 base, J shed 8 bases, and the junction held 8 bases outside the gene matches. This CDR3 has 16 residues. The germline V gene has CDR1 SEHNR and CDR2 FQNEAQ (reference sequence). The CDR3 loop reads CASSLGDRGRLGGYTF. The CDR3 DNA follows: TGTGCCAGCAGCTTAGGGGACAGGGGGCGATTAGGAGGCTACACCTTC.

The chain uses TRBV3-1 (or the pseudogene TRBV3-2) and TRBJ1-1; the D is unclear. The CDR3 loop spans 14 amino acids. V was pared by 5 bases and J by 0 bases, with 10 bases between. CDR1 is LGHDT, CDR2 YNNKEL, per germline (reference sequence). CDR3 region: CASSYTDMNTEAFF. Here the CDR3 DNA reads TGTGCCAGCAGCTATACAGACATGAACACTGAAGCTTTCTTT.

This clone was seen a few times. The V and J genes are TRBV5-1 and TRBJ2-2, with a possible D match to TRBD1 (6 bases). V dropped 2 bases and J dropped 0 bases, with 8 bases sitting between them. The CDR3 spans 15 residues. The V gene's germline CDR1 is SGHRS and CDR2 YFSETQ. The CDR3 nucleotides read TGCGCCAGCAGCTTCAGGGGCCCGAACACCGGGGAGCTGTTTTTT. Its translation: CASSFRGPNTGELFF.

The DNA of the CDR3 is TGTGCCAGCAGTTACCCCGAGACAGGGCGAACTGAAGCTTTCTTT. Residues: CASSYPETGRTEAFF. This chain links TRBV6-5 with TRBJ1-1; TRBD1 aligns across 7 bases. CDR1 is MNHEY and CDR2 is SVGAGI in the germline V gene. Germline trimming cut 2 bases from V and 5 bases from J; bases unmatched to any gene: 8. The CDR3 is made up of 15 amino acids.

This chain links TRBV2 with TRBJ1-6; no definite D call. V lost 3 bases, J lost 10 bases, and 10 bases lay in between. Germline V gene data show CDR1 as SNHLY and CDR2 as FYNNEI. The CDR3 is made up of 13 amino acids. CDR3 region: CASSDESRSPLHF. The CDR3 DNA follows: TGTGCCAGCAGTGACGAGAGTCGATCACCCCTCCACTTT.

The rearrangement uses TRBV4-1 and TRBJ1-5, with a weak D call TRBD1 (6 bases). The V end was cut by 3 bases, the J end by 0 bases, with 15 bases between. Germline V gene data show CDR1 as MGHRA and CDR2 as YSYEKL. This CDR3 contains 17 residues. CDR3 DNA sequence: TGCGCCAGCAGCCATCCTGCCCAGGGGTATAGCAATCAGCCCCAGCATTTT. It yields the protein CASSHPAQGYSNQPQHF.

The rearrangement joins TRBV4-2 to TRBJ2-1; 7 bases map to TRBD1. This CDR3 is built from 15 residues. The V segment lost 5 bases and the J segment 6 bases; nucleotides outside the gene matches: 10. The germline CDR1 and CDR2 sequences are LGHNA and YNFKEQ. CDR3 sequence: CASSSLASGGNEQFF. The CDR3 DNA is TGTGCCAGCAGCTCCCTGGCATCAGGGGGCAATGAGCAGTTCTTC.

V is TRBV11-3 and J is TRBJ1-1; D not resolved. In germline, CDR1 is SGHNT, CDR2 YENEEA. The CDR3 has 12 residues. Deletions cut 4 bases from V and 5 bases from J, with 8 bases between. DNA of the CDR3: TGTGCCAGCAGCTCAGTGAGGACTGAAGCTTTCTTT. Its translation is CASSSVRTEAFF. Full variable domain (outside the CDR3, taken from reference TRBV11-3 and TRBJ1-1): EAGVVQSPRYKIIEKKQPVAFWCNPISGHNTLYWYLQNLGQGPELLIRYENEEAVDDSQLPKDRFSAERLKGVDSTLKIQPAELGDSAVYLCASSSVRTEAFFGQGTRLTVV.

The chain uses TRBV30 and TRBJ1-6, with TRBD1 matching 9 bases. The ends lost 2 bases at V and 7 bases at J; junction bases unmatched: 3. The CDR3 loop spans 14 amino acids. Germline V gene data show CDR1 as GTSNPN and CDR2 as SVGIG (reference sequence). DNA of the CDR3: TGTGCCTGGAGTATGGGGACAGGGAATTCACCCCTCCACTTT. Protein product: CAWSMGTGNSPLHF. Looking up the rest from reference TRBV30 and TRBJ1-6 gives the full variable domain: SQTIHQWPATLVQPVGSPLSLECTVEGTSNPNLYWYRQAAGRGLQLLFYSVGIGQISSEVPQNLSASRPQDRQFILSSKKLLLSDSGFYLCAWSMGTGNSPLHFGNGTRLTVT.

The rearrangement links TRBV18 to TRBJ2-1; 11 bases match TRBD2. The CDR3 covers 17 residues. Germline loops: CDR1 KGHSH, CDR2 LQKENI. Trimming took 1 base from V and 4 from J; bases not matched to a gene: 6. The CDR3 here is CASSPLAGGQTYNEQFF. The CDR3 coding sequence is TGTGCCAGCTCACCACTAGCGGGGGGGCAAACGTACAATGAGCAGTTCTTC.

V usage is TRBV7-8 and J usage is TRBJ2-7, with D possibly matching TRBD2 (6 bases). The germline V gene encodes CDR1 SGHVS and CDR2 FQNEAQ. Trimming left V 2 bases short and J 7 bases short, with 15 bases between. The CDR3 covers 14 residues. The CDR3 DNA is TGTGCCAGCAGCTTAACTCGGCTAGCGAGGGAGCAGTACGTC. Amino acids: CASSLTRLAREQYV.

The genes are TRBV5-6 and TRBJ2-6, with a weak D call TRBD2 (5 bases). The CDR3 is 17 amino acids. Germline V gene sequence: CDR1 SGHDT, CDR2 YYEEEE. The germline V and J ends were trimmed by 2 bases and 0 bases, with 12 bases remaining between them. The CDR3 sequence: CASSFGEMASGANVLTF. The CDR3 DNA reads as TGTGCCAGCAGCTTCGGGGAAATGGCCTCTGGGGCCAACGTCCTGACTTTC.

The chain carries TRBV4-1 and TRBJ2-1, with TRBD2 matching 10 bases. The germline gives CDR1 MGHRA, CDR2 YSYEKL. This CDR3 spans 17 amino acids. Trimming at V came to 1 base and at J to 5 bases, leaving 8 bases not matched to a gene. The CDR3 is CASSQGRSGGAHNEQFF. DNA for the CDR3: TGCGCCAGCAGCCAAGGACGAAGCGGGGGGGCTCACAATGAGCAGTTCTTC.

J is TRBJ1-2 and V is TRBV5-4; maybe TRBD1 (5 bases). The V end was cut by 0 bases, the J end by 4 bases, with 13 bases between. In germline, CDR1 is SGHNT, CDR2 YYREEE (reference sequence). This CDR3 has 15 residues. The CDR3 nucleotides read TGTGCCAGCAGCTTGGAGGGCAGGGCTGTCTATGGCTACACCTTC. Its translation: CASSLEGRAVYGYTF.

The J gene is TRBJ2-1, the V gene TRBV2; 7 nucleotides match TRBD2. With V trimmed by 6 bases and J by 4 bases, 15 bases remained unmatched. CDR3 length: 17 amino acids. Germline CDR1 is SNHLY and CDR2 is FYNNEI. DNA for the CDR3: TGTGCCAGCAGAGCCTCGGGAGGTTTTATGCGGTACAATGAGCAGTTCTTC. This gives the protein CASRASGGFMRYNEQFF.

The chain is built from TRBV13 and TRBJ2-7; TRBD2 matches 8 bases. J gave up 6 bases and V 6 bases, and 13 bases lay outside the gene matches. This CDR3 comprises 15 residues. CDR1 and CDR2 from the germline V gene are PRHDT and FYEKMQ (reference sequence). The CDR3 region has the DNA TGTGCCAGCAGGCAAACGGGGGGGAGACACGGCGAGCAGTACTTC. It codes for CASRQTGGRHGEQYF.

V gene TRBV5-5 combines with J gene TRBJ1-1; D is ambiguous. There are 14 residues in the CDR3. In germline, CDR1 is SGHKS, CDR2 YYEKEE (reference sequence). Trimming removed 0 bases from V and 6 bases from J, with 12 bases in between. CDR3 sequence (DNA): TGTGCCAGCAGCTTGGGAGGAGAAAGCGCTGAAGCTTTCTTT. Translation: CASSLGGESAEAFF. The whole variable domain, remainder taken from reference TRBV5-5 and TRBJ1-1, is DAGVTQSPTHLIKTRGQQVTLRCSPISGHKSVSWYQQVLGQGPQFIFQYYEKEERGRGNFPDRFSARQFPNYSSELNVNALLLGDSALYLCASSLGGESAEAFFGQGTRLTVV.

The chain joins TRBV4-1 to TRBJ1-3; TRBD1 is a possible D gene (5 bases). The CDR3 sequence is 16 residues long. V lost 1 base, J lost 0 bases, and 10 bases lay in between. Germline values: CDR1 MGHRA, CDR2 YSYEKL. The DNA of the CDR3 is TGCGCCAGCAGCCAAGGTAGGGGATACTCTGGAAACACCATATATTTT. It specifies CASSQGRGYSGNTIYF.

This clone is termed medium-sized. This chain joins TRBV5-6 and TRBJ1-1, with D perhaps TRBD1 (5 bases). This CDR3 spans 12 amino acids. Trimming pared 4 bases from V and 7 bases from J, leaving 11 bases between. The V gene's germline CDR1 is SGHDT and CDR2 YYEEEE. Here the CDR3 DNA reads TGTGCCAGCAGCCCAGGGCGTGTTGAAGCTTTCTTT. This encodes CASSPGRVEAFF.

The chain is built from TRBV7-6 and TRBJ1-4; D is possibly TRBD1 (5 bases). Trimming left V 3 bases short and J 7 bases short, with 15 bases between. Per the germline V gene, CDR1 is SGHVS and CDR2 is FNYEAQ. This CDR3 spans 15 amino acids. In nucleotides, the CDR3 is TGTGCCAGCAGCTTGGCGGGGGGAGCCCCTGAAAAACTGTTTTTT. It specifies CASSLAGGAPEKLFF.

The chain uses TRBV5-1 and TRBJ2-5; no clear D gene. Germline values: CDR1 SGHRS, CDR2 YFSETQ. V was trimmed by 1 base and J by 0 bases, leaving 7 bases between them. CDR3 length: 14 residues. Here the CDR3 reads CASSLSSYQETQYF. The CDR3 DNA is TGCGCCAGCAGCTTGAGCTCTTACCAAGAGACCCAGTACTTC. The full variable domain, its missing parts supplied by reference TRBV5-1 and TRBJ2-5, is KAGVTQTPRYLIKTRGQQVTLSCSPISGHRSVSWYQQTPGQGLQFLFEYFSETQRNKGNFPGRFSGRQFSNSRSEMNVSTLELGDSALYLCASSLSSYQETQYFGPGTRLLVL.

This clone appeared once. The chain uses TRBV29-1 and TRBJ2-5, with 9 bases matching TRBD2. The CDR3 consists of 18 residues. Unmatched junction bases numbered 18, after V lost 7 bases and J lost 0 bases. Germline V gives CDR1 SQVTM, CDR2 ANQGSEA. The CDR3 sequence: CSAKGRGLAGFDQETQYF. CDR3 DNA sequence: TGCAGCGCCAAAGGTCGGGGGCTAGCGGGATTCGACCAAGAGACCCAGTACTTC.

This chain connects TRBV7-2 to TRBJ2-1; TRBD2 aligns across 14 bases. CDR1 is SGHTA, CDR2 FQGNSA, per germline. The CDR3 totals 19 residues. V lost 5 bases, J lost 5 bases, and 14 bases stayed unmatched. The DNA for the CDR3 is TGTGCCAGCAGCCTACGACTAGCGGGAGGGGGTATGATCAACAATGAGCAGTTCTTC. This codes for CASSLRLAGGGMINNEQFF.

The V call is TRBV19, the J call TRBJ2-3; D unclear. The CDR3 has 14 residues. The V end was cut by 2 bases, the J end by 0 bases, with 6 bases between. Germline CDR1 and CDR2: LNHDA and SQIVND (reference sequence). As DNA, the CDR3 is TGTGCCAGTAGTATACAGGATAGCACAGATACGCAGTATTTT. Translating gives CASSIQDSTDTQYF.

The chain is built from TRBV4-2 and TRBJ2-7; D possibly corresponds to TRBD1 (5 bases). The V gene lost 3 bases and the J gene lost 4 bases, with 10 bases spanning the gap. Germline assignment: CDR1 LGHNA and CDR2 YNFKEQ. The CDR3 covers 13 residues. CDR3 DNA sequence: TGTGCCAGCAGCCAGTCAGACAGATACGAGCAGTACTTC. Protein: CASSQSDRYEQYF.

The chain has TRBV3-1 (or the pseudogene TRBV3-2) and TRBJ2-7, with 11 bases that match TRBD2. The germline V gene encodes CDR1 LGHDT and CDR2 YNNKEL (reference sequence). The junction had 3 bases not matched to a gene; V was cut back by 1 base and J by 7 bases. The CDR3 runs 14 residues. The CDR3 coding sequence is TGTGCCAGCAGCCAAGGTACTAGCGGGAGAGAGCAGTACGTC. It translates to CASSQGTSGREQYV.